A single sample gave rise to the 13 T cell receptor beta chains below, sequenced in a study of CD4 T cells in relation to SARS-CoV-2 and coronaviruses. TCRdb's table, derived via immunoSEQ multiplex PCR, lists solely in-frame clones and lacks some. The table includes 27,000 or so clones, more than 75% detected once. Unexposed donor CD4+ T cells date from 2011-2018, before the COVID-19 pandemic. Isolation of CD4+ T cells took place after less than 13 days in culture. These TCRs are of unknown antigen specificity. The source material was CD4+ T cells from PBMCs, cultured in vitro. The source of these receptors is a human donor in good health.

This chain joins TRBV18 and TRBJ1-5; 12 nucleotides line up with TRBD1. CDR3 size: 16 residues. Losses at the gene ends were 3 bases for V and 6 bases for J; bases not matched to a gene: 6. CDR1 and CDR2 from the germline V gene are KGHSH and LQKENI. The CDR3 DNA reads TGTGCCAGCTCACCTTCCGGGACAGGGGGCGGTCAGCCCCAGCATTTT. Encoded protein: CASSPSGTGGGQPQHF. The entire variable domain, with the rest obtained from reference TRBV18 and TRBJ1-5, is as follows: NAGVMQNPRHLVRRRGQEARLRCSPMKGHSHVYWYRQLPEEGLKFMVYLQKENIIDESGMPKERFSAEFPKEGPSILRIQQVVRGDSAAYFCASSPSGTGGGQPQHFGDGTRLSIL.

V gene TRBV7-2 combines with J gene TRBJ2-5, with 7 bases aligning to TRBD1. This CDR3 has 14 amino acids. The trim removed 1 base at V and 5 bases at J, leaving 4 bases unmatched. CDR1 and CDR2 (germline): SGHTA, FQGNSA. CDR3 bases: TGTGCCAGCAGCTTAGGAGGGGGCCGGGAGACCCAGTACTTC. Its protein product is CASSLGGGRETQYF. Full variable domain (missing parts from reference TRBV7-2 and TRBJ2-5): GAGVSQSPSNKVTEKGKDVELRCDPISGHTALYWYRQSLGQGLEFLIYFQGNSAPDKSGLPSDRFSAERTGGSVSTLTIQRTQQEDSAVYLCASSLGGGRETQYFGPGTRLLVL.

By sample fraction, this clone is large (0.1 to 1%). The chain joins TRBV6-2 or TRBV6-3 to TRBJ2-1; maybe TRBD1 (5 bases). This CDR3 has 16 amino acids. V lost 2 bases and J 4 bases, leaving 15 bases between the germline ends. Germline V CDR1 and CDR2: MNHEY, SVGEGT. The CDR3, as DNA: TGTGCCAGCAGTTACCCCGACAGAGCCCTTTACAATGAGCAGTTCTTC. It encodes CASSYPDRALYNEQFF.

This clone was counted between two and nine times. The CDR3 coding sequence is TGTGCCAGCAGCCCCTCCAGGGTGAACACTGAAGCTTTCTTT. Protein sequence: CASSPSRVNTEAFF. The J gene is TRBJ1-1, the V gene TRBV27; D is perhaps TRBD1 (5 bases). Trimming shortened V by 6 bases and J by 0 bases, and 11 bases separated the two germline ends. This CDR3 comprises 14 residues. The V gene's germline CDR1 is MNHEY and CDR2 SMNVEV (reference sequence).

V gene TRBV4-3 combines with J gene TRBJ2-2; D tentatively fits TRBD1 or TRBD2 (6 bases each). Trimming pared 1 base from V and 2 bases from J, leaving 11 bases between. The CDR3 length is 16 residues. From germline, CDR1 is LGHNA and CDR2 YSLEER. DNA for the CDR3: TGCGCCAGCAGCCAAGGAGGGGGGCTTAACACCGGGGAGCTGTTTTTT. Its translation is CASSQGGGLNTGELFF.

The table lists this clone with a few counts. CDR3 protein: CASQTTGADSYEQYF. CDR3 bases: TGTGCCAGCCAAACGACGGGAGCGGATTCCTACGAGCAGTACTTC. The chain recombines TRBV6-5 with TRBJ2-7, with a possible D match to TRBD2 (6 bases). Trimming left V 8 bases short and J 1 base short, with 18 bases between. CDR1 is MNHEY and CDR2 is SVGAGI in the germline V gene. CDR3 length: 15 residues.

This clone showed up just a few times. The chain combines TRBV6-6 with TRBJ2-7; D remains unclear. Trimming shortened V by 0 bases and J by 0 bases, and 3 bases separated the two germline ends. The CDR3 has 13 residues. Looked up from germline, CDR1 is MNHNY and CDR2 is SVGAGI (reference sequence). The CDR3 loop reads CASSYSISYEQYF. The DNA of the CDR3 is TGTGCCAGCAGTTACTCTATCTCCTACGAGCAGTACTTC.

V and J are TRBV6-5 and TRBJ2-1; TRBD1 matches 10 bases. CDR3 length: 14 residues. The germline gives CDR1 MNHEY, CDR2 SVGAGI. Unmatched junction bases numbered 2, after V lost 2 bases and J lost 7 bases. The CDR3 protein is CASSYGDRGNEQFF. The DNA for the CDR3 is TGTGCCAGCAGTTACGGGGACAGGGGAAATGAGCAGTTCTTC.

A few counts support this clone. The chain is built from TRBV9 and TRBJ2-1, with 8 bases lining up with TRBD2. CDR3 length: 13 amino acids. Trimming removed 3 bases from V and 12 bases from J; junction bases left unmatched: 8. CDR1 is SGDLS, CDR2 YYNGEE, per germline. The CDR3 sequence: CASSADSGVRQFF. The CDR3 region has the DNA TGTGCCAGCAGCGCCGATAGCGGGGTGAGGCAGTTCTTC.

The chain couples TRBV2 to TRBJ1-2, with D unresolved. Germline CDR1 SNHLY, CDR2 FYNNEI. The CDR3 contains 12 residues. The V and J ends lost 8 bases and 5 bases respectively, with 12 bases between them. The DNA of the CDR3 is TGTGCCAGCGCCCTGGACTCTTATGGCTACACCTTC. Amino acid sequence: CASALDSYGYTF.

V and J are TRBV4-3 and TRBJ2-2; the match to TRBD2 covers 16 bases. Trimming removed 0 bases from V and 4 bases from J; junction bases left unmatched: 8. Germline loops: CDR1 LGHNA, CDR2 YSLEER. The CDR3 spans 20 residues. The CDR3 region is CASSQDRGTSGRGVTGELFF. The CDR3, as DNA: TGCGCCAGCAGCCAAGATAGAGGGACTAGCGGGAGGGGTGTCACCGGGGAGCTGTTTTTT.

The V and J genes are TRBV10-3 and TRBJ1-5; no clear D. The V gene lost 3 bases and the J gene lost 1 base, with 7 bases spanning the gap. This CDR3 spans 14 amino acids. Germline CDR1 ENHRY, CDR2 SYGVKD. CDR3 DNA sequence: TGTGCCATCAGTGAAAGTGGGAGCAATCAGCCCCAGCATTTT. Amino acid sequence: CAISESGSNQPQHF.

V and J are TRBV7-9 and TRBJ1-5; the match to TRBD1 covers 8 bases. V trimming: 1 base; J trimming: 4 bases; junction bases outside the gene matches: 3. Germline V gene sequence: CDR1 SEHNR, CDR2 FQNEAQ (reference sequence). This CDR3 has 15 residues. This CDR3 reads CASSLGDRNNQPQHF. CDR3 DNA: TGTGCCAGCAGCTTAGGGGACAGGAATAATCAGCCCCAGCATTTT.